Reported below is one T cell receptor (beta chain). The record originates from a study of blood T cell repertoires in COVID-19. Whole-study context: COVID-19 samples, acute and convalescent, were from the United States, Italy and Spain. PBMCs, B-cell-depleted T cells, or T cells were the source of the cDNA or gDNA that made up the material.

Authors' analysis steps: The authors estimated nucleated cell counts from reference gene primer amplification. Using immunoSEQ multiplex PCR, the repertoire was profiled, and TCRdb retains in-frame clones only, with some absent. That table is the source of V, J and clone size, and D and trimming were worked out from the DNA. The sample has about 180,000 clones, roughly 81% seen once; the top ten hold 12%. The clonotype comes from a woman at least 80 years old with COVID-19, enrolled during active disease. The sample consisted of peripheral blood.

CDR3 coding DNA: TGTGCCAGCAGCCCTTGGACAGTTCGGAGGACAGATACGCAGTATTTT. Translated, it gives CASSPWTVRRTDTQYF. This chain uses TRBV7-2 with TRBJ2-3; TRBD1 is a possible D gene (6 bases). V was pared by 5 bases and J by 3 bases, with 18 bases between. Germline V CDR1 and CDR2: SGHTA, FQGNSA. The CDR3 has 16 amino acids.